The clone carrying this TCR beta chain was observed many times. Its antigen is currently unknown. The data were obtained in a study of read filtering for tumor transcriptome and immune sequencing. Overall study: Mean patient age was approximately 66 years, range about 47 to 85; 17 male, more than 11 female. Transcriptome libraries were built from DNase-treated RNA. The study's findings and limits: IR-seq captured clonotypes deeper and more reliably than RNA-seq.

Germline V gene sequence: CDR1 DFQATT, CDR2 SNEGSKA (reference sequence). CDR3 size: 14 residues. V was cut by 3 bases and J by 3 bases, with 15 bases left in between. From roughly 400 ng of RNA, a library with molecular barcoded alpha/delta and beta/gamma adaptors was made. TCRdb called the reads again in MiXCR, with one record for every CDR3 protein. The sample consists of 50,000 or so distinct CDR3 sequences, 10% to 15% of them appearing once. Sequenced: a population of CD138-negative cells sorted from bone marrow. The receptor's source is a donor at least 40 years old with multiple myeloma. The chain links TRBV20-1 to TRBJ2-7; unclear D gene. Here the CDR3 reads CSASHPSLNYEQYF. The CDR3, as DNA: TGCAGTGCTAGTCACCCCAGCCTCAACTACGAGCAGTACTTC.